Listed below are T cell receptor beta chains from one sample, sequenced in a study of glioma-infiltrating T cells. TCRdb ran MiXCR on the multiplex PCR reads and lists one entry per CDR3 protein. The repertoire holds some 93,000 distinct CDR3 sequences, with 35% to 45% as singletons. The sequencing sample was made of glioma tissue, nonneoplastic brain tissue, or PBMCs (not recorded which). All receptors come from a human donor with low-grade glioma or glioblastoma, undergoing nonglioma brain surgery, or in good health (not recorded which). CDR3s include the opening cysteine and the closing phenylalanine or tryptophan. The order of the fields is J gene, V gene, CDR3 protein.

>TRBJ1-5|TRBV6-2/TRBV6-3
CASKEVGNQPQHF
>TRBJ2-1|TRBV7-9
CAISPLVTEQFF
>TRBJ2-1|TRBV11-2
CASSLDWAGGYNEQFF
>TRBJ2-3|TRBV5-4
CASSSPRAGVGDTQYF
>TRBJ2-7|TRBV20-1
CSASGDTQYEQYF
>TRBJ1-1|TRBV20-1
CSARRQNTETFF
>TRBJ2-5|TRBV7-2
CASRAYTGTAQETQYF
>TRBJ1-2|TRBV12-3/TRBV12-4
CASSFLGAGGYTF
>TRBJ2-7|TRBV29-1
CSVRQGPGEQYF
>TRBJ1-3|TRBV2
CASSVRQGAENTIYF
>TRBJ2-7|TRBV29-1
CSVGQVSSYEQYF
>TRBJ2-1|TRBV5-1
CASSSARQGEQFF
>TRBJ1-6|TRBV20-1
CSAGTGTENSPLHF
>TRBJ2-1|TRBV4-1
CASSQEAGGSSYNEQFF
>TRBJ2-7|TRBV30
CAWSEDWAPFQYEQYF
>TRBJ2-5|TRBV15
CATSRDTGTHQGTQYF
>TRBJ2-3|TRBV5-1
CASSLRQEVTDTQYF
>TRBJ1-3|TRBV19
CASSMNVRTSGNTIYF
>TRBJ1-1|TRBV27
CASSRSDRNTEAFF
>TRBJ2-7|TRBV29-1
CSVGEDRERYEQYF
>TRBJ2-7|TRBV7-9
CASSLSGPNDEQYF
>TRBJ2-2|TRBV7-6
CASSATGLTGELFF
>TRBJ2-3|TRBV7-2
CASSVRTDTQYF
>TRBJ1-1|TRBV4-1
CACSPDRSLNTEAFF
>TRBJ2-7|TRBV5-5
CASSSNRAYTYEQYF
>TRBJ1-5|TRBV11-2
CASSSGQSQPQHF
>TRBJ2-7|TRBV6-1
CASARQKDYEQYF
>TRBJ2-3|TRBV4-1
CASSQEWLQGTKDTQCF
>TRBJ2-1|TRBV10-3
CAISGDGGVLVYEQFF
>TRBJ2-3|TRBV10-3
CAISGGAADTQYF
>TRBJ2-7|TRBV6-6
CASSYGASGGYEQYF